This record looks at one TCR beta chain sequence and its context. Its antigen is not identified. This CDR3 region has 15 residues. With V trimmed by 7 bases and J by 2 bases, 10 bases remained unmatched. Germline V lookup: CDR1 MDHEN, CDR2 SYDVKM. Sequenced by immunoSEQ multiplex PCR; TCRdb stores in-frame clones only, minus some. The sample contains roughly 130,000 clones, 88% of which appear only once. The sample is drawn from a study of cytomegalovirus exposure and HLA in healthy donors. Study context: The roughly 120 validation repertoires were reported in a later analysis to have been generated on the same platform as the roughly 720 first-cohort repertoires.

Study-wide points: While the bulk of TCR sequences proved rare, some public TCRs turned up in many donors. A classifier reportedly called cytomegalovirus status with high sensitivity and specificity. According to a later analysis, TCR clusters from the first cohort tended to co-occur in the 120 or so validation repertoires.

The sample was PBMCs. The chain combines TRBV28 with TRBJ2-7, with 8 bases lining up with TRBD2. The receptor was derived from a man aged 30-40 years in good health and CMV-seronegative. The CDR3 reads CASKSQAGETYEQYF. CDR3 DNA: TGTGCCAGCAAATCTCAAGCGGGAGAGACCTACGAGCAGTACTTC.